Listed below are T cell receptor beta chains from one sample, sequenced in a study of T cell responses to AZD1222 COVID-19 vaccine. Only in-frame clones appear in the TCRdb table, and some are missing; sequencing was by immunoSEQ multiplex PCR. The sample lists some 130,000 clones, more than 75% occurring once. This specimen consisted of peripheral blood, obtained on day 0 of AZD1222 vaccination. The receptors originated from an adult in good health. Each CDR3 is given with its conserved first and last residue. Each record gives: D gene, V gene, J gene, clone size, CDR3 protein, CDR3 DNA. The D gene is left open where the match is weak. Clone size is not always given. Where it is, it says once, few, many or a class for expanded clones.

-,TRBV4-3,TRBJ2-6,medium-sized,CASSQTGSGANVLTF,TGCGCCAGCAGCCAAACAGGCTCTGGGGCCAACGTCCTGACTTTC
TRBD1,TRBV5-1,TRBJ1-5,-,CASSSGTDNQPQHF,TGCGCCAGCAGCTCGGGGACAGACAATCAGCCCCAGCATTTT
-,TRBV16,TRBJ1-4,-,CASSQLSGGINEKLFF,TGTGCCAGCAGCCAATTGAGCGGGGGGATTAATGAAAAACTGTTTTTT
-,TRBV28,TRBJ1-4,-,CASSLWQAGVNEKLFF,TGTGCCAGCAGTTTATGGCAGGCCGGGGTCAATGAAAAACTGTTTTTT
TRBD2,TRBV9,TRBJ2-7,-,CASSGGSFNEQYF,TGTGCCAGCAGCGGCGGGAGCTTCAACGAGCAGTACTTC
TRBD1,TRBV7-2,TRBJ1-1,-,CASSSQGANTEAFF,TGTGCCAGCAGCTCACAGGGGGCGAACACTGAAGCTTTCTTT
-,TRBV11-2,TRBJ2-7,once,CASSLDGTGPMEQYF,TGTGCCAGCAGCTTAGATGGGACGGGCCCTATGGAGCAGTACTTC
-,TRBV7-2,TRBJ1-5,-,CASSLRQTDNQPQHF,TGTGCCAGCAGCTTAAGACAGACAGACAATCAGCCCCAGCATTTT
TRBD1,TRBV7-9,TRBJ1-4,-,CASSPGQGVDEKLFF,TGTGCCAGCAGCCCGGGACAGGGGGTTGATGAAAAACTGTTTTTT
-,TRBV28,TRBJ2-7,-,CASTTLTRGGREQYF,TGTGCCAGCACCACTCTTACCCGTGGGGGAAGGGAGCAGTACTTC
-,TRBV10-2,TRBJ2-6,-,CASSAQSSGANVLTF,TGCGCCAGCAGTGCTCAGAGCTCTGGGGCCAACGTCCTGACTTTC
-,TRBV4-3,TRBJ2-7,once,CASSQDYGGRGEQYF,TGCGCCAGCAGCCAAGACTACGGGGGCAGAGGCGAGCAGTACTTC
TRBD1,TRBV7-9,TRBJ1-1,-,CASSLDPGQGITEAFF,TGTGCCAGCAGCTTAGATCCAGGACAGGGGATCACTGAAGCTTTCTTT
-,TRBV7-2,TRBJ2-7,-,CASSSPWTDYEQYF,TGTGCCAGCAGCTCACCTTGGACAGACTACGAGCAGTACTTC
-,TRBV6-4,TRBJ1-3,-,CASLTGLSGNTIYF,TGTGCCAGCCTGACAGGCCTCTCTGGAAACACCATATATTTT
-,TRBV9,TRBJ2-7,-,CASSVTGLSSYEQYF,TGTGCCAGCAGCGTTACAGGGCTGAGCTCCTACGAGCAGTACTTC
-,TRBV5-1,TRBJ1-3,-,CASSLELSGGSGNTIYF,TGCGCCAGCAGCTTGGAGTTATCCGGGGGCTCTGGAAACACCATATATTTT
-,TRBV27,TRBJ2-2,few,CASSLVTPVNAGELFF,TGTGCCAGCAGTTTAGTAACACCCGTTAATGCCGGGGAGCTGTTTTTT
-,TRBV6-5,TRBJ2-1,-,CASSQSGEQFF,TGTGCCAGCAGTCAGAGCGGTGAGCAGTTCTTC
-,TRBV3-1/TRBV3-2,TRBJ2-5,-,CASSRKLDGVQETQYF,TGTGCCAGCAGCCGGAAATTAGACGGGGTGCAAGAGACCCAGTACTTC
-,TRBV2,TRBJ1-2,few,CASSEASWGPRGYTF,TGTGCCAGCAGTGAAGCCTCTTGGGGACCAAGGGGCTACACCTTC
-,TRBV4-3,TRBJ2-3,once,CASSPLVSLTDTQYF,TGCGCCAGCAGCCCCTTAGTAAGCCTCACAGATACGCAGTATTTT
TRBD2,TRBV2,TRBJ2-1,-,CASRAGLAGDRSYNEQFF,TGTGCCAGCAGGGCCGGACTAGCGGGGGACCGCTCCTACAATGAGCAGTTCTTC
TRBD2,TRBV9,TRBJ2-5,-,CPSRVRRGGPLQETQYF,TGTCCCAGCCGGGTACGGCGGGGGGGTCCCTTACAAGAGACCCAGTACTTC
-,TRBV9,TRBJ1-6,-,CASSASGTHDSPLHF,TGTGCCAGCAGCGCTTCCGGGACACACGATTCACCCCTCCACTTT
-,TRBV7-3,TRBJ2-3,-,CASSLGQITDTQYF,TGTGCCAGCAGCTTGGGGCAGATCACAGATACGCAGTATTTT
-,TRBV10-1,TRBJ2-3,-,CASSEWRAGTDTQYF,TGCGCCAGCAGTGAGTGGCGTGCAGGCACAGATACGCAGTATTTT
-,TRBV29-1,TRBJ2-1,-,CSVEGGFF,TGCAGCGTTGAGGGGGGGTTCTTC
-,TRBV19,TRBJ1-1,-,CASSLGGWGNMNTEAFF,TGTGCCAGTAGTTTGGGTGGCTGGGGAAATATGAACACTGAAGCTTTCTTT
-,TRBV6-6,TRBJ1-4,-,CASSDYGRRNEKLFF,TGTGCCAGCAGTGACTACGGACGCAGGAATGAAAAACTGTTTTTT
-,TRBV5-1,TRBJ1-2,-,CASSPLQTGRANYGYTF,TGCGCCAGCAGCCCACTTCAGACAGGAAGAGCTAACTATGGCTACACCTTC
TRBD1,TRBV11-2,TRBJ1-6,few,CASSPDRGSPLHF,TGTGCCAGCAGCCCGGACAGGGGATCACCCCTCCACTTT
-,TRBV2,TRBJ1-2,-,CASSAGLDYGYTF,TGTGCCAGCAGTGCGGGCTTGGACTATGGCTACACCTTC
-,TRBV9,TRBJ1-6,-,CASSVAPGTGSPLHF,TGTGCCAGCAGCGTAGCCCCAGGTACTGGATCACCCCTCCACTTT
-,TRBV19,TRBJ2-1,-,CASSNLGSEQFF,TGTGCCAGTAGTAACCTAGGTAGTGAGCAGTTCTTC
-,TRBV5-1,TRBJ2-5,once,CASSLEAGAGQETQYF,TGCGCCAGCAGCTTGGAGGCAGGAGCTGGTCAAGAGACCCAGTACTTC
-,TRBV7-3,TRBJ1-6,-,CASSFVYNSPLHF,TGTGCCAGCAGCTTTGTGTATAATTCACCCCTCCACTTT
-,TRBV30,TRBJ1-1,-,CAWSVGRGYTEAFF,TGTGCCTGGAGTGTCGGCAGGGGTTACACTGAAGCTTTCTTT
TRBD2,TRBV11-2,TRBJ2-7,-,CASSPRTSGGFRSYEQYF,TGTGCCAGCAGCCCCCGGACTAGCGGGGGATTTCGCTCCTACGAGCAGTACTTC
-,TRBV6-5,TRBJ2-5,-,CASSYLGGLETQYF,TGTGCCAGCAGTTACTTGGGCGGCTTAGAGACCCAGTACTTC
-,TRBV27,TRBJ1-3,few,CASSLTGTGNTIYF,TGTGCCAGCAGTCTCACAGGGACTGGAAACACCATATATTTT
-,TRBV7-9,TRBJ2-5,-,CASTLQGGQYF,TGTGCCAGCACCCTACAGGGCGGCCAGTACTTC
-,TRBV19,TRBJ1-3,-,CASSSGGLGNTIYF,TGTGCCAGTAGTAGCGGGGGATTGGGAAACACCATATATTTT
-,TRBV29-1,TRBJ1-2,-,CSVEGAAMGAHYGYTF,TGCAGCGTTGAAGGGGCAGCTATGGGGGCCCACTATGGCTACACCTTC
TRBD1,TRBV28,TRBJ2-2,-,CASSLPRDRGWGGELFF,TGTGCCAGCAGTTTACCTAGGGACAGGGGATGGGGCGGGGAGCTGTTTTTT
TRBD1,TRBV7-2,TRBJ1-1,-,CASSVMSRGPGAFF,TGTGCCAGCAGCGTGATGTCCAGGGGGCCGGGAGCTTTCTTT
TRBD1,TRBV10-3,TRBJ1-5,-,CAISRDRGNQPQHF,TGTGCCATCTCTAGGGACAGAGGCAATCAGCCCCAGCATTTT
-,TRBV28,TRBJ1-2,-,CASSLYRGDYYGYTF,TGTGCCAGCAGTTTATATAGGGGGGACTACTATGGCTACACCTTC
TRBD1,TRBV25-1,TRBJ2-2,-,CASSETGQGNTGELFF,TGTGCCAGCAGTGAAACGGGACAGGGAAACACCGGGGAGCTGTTTTTT
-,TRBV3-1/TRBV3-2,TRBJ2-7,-,CASSPGTSYEQYF,TGTGCCAGCAGCCCGGGCACCTCCTACGAGCAGTACTTC
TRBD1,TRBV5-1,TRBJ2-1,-,CASTPQGAWNEQFF,TGCGCCAGCACCCCACAGGGGGCCTGGAATGAGCAGTTCTTC
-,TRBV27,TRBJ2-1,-,CASRRSGDYNEQFF,TGTGCCAGCAGACGTAGCGGAGATTACAATGAGCAGTTCTTC
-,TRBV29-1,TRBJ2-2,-,CSVDWGRAGELFF,TGCAGCGTTGACTGGGGGCGGGCCGGGGAGCTGTTTTTT
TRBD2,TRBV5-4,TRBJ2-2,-,CASSPRTSGDGELFF,TGTGCCAGCAGCCCGAGGACTAGCGGGGACGGGGAGCTGTTTTTT
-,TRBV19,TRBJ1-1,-,CASSIAVNTEAFF,TGTGCCAGTAGTATAGCAGTGAACACTGAAGCTTTCTTT
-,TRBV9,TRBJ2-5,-,CASNQIGTPQETQYF,TGTGCCAGCAACCAAATCGGGACACCCCAAGAGACCCAGTACTTC
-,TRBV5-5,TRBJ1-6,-,CASSLAPGGSPLHF,TGTGCCAGCAGCTTGGCTCCCGGCGGTTCACCCCTCCACTTT